The 23 T cell receptor beta chains listed next were all sequenced from one sample in a study of T cell responses to AZD1222 COVID-19 vaccine. Assay: immunoSEQ multiplex PCR; the TCRdb copy retains only in-frame clones and omits some. The sample has some 150,000 clones, roughly 86% seen once. This material consisted of peripheral blood, taken 28 days after the second AZD1222 dose. Receptors were obtained from an adult who received the AZD1222 COVID-19 vaccine.

This chain uses TRBV11-2 with TRBJ2-1; 15 bases are a match to TRBD2. V was pared by 6 bases and J by 8 bases, with 5 bases of the junction left unmatched. The CDR3 length is 15 residues. Germline CDR1 reads SGHAT; CDR2 reads FQNNGV. CDR3 region: CASRPGLAGGDEQFF. As DNA, the CDR3 is TGTGCCAGCAGGCCGGGACTAGCGGGAGGTGATGAGCAGTTCTTC.

This chain connects TRBV2 to TRBJ1-4, with D unclear. Deletions cut 4 bases from V and 8 bases from J, with 11 bases between. CDR1 SNHLY and CDR2 FYNNEI come from the germline V gene. This CDR3 spans 13 amino acids. The CDR3 nucleotides read TGTGCCAGCAGTGGGGCGGGAAAGGAAAAACTGTTTTTT. It codes for CASSGAGKEKLFF.

This clone has just one count. This chain joins TRBV10-2 and TRBJ1-3, with a possible D match to TRBD1 (5 bases). This CDR3 has 15 residues. Looked up from germline, CDR1 is WSHSY and CDR2 is SAAADI. The ends were cut back, 5 bases at V and 4 bases at J, with 15 bases in the middle. CDR3 nucleotides: TGCGCCAGCAGTTGGGGACCGGACGTGGGAAACACCATATATTTT. This codes for CASSWGPDVGNTIYF.

The rearrangement uses TRBV4-1 and TRBJ1-1, with a tentative D call TRBD1 (6 bases). CDR1 is MGHRA and CDR2 is YSYEKL in the germline V gene. V lost 3 bases and J lost 6, with 17 bases in between. The length of the CDR3 is 15 residues. The CDR3 bases are TGCGCCAGCAGCCAGGGGCGGCAGGGGCGGGCTGAAGCTTTCTTT. It encodes CASSQGRQGRAEAFF.

The V and J genes are TRBV7-6 and TRBJ1-5; TRBD1 might be the D (5 bases). Per germline, CDR1 SGHVS and CDR2 FNYEAQ. This CDR3 spans 14 amino acids. The V and J ends lost 2 bases and 2 bases respectively, with 7 bases between them. The CDR3 protein is CASSLQGRNQPQHF. DNA of the CDR3: TGTGCCAGCAGCTTACAGGGACGCAATCAGCCCCAGCATTTT.

This chain links TRBV7-6 with TRBJ1-1, with D perhaps matching TRBD1 (6 bases). Germline loops: CDR1 SGHVS, CDR2 FNYEAQ. The V end lost 5 bases, the J end lost 4 bases, and 11 bases lay between the germline ends. The CDR3 has 13 amino acids. The CDR3 reads CASSQQGTTEAFF. The CDR3 DNA sequence: TGTGCCAGCAGCCAACAGGGAACCACTGAAGCTTTCTTT.

The V gene is TRBV5-1, the J gene TRBJ2-1; D gene ambiguous. Looked up from germline, CDR1 is SGHRS and CDR2 is YFSETQ. This CDR3 has 15 residues. V was clipped by 0 bases and J by 2 bases, with 9 bases between them. CDR3 amino acids: CASSLGQVAYNEQFF. The CDR3 DNA is TGCGCCAGCAGCTTGGGGCAGGTAGCCTACAATGAGCAGTTCTTC.

V is TRBV5-1 and J is TRBJ1-1; 7 bases line up with TRBD1. Germline V gene data show CDR1 as SGHRS and CDR2 as YFSETQ. Germline trimming cut 0 bases from V and 5 bases from J; bases unmatched to any gene: 4. This CDR3 is built from 14 residues. CDR3 sequence: CASSLVGQSTEAFF. The CDR3 bases are TGCGCCAGCAGCTTGGTGGGACAGTCGACTGAAGCTTTCTTT.

As for this clone: In the same sample, other DNA sequences code for this CDR3. The chain is built from TRBV18 and TRBJ1-1; D may be TRBD1 (5 bases). Germline-derived CDR1 and CDR2 are KGHSH and LQKENI. Trimming left V 3 bases short and J 0 bases short, with 5 bases between. This CDR3 region has 13 residues. The CDR3 protein is CASSPTVNTEAFF. CDR3 in DNA: TGTGCCAGCTCACCGACAGTGAACACTGAAGCTTTCTTT. The full variable domain, completed using reference TRBV18 and TRBJ1-1, is NAGVMQNPRHLVRRRGQEARLRCSPMKGHSHVYWYRQLPEEGLKFMVYLQKENIIDESGMPKERFSAEFPKEGPSILRIQQVVRGDSAAYFCASSPTVNTEAFFGQGTRLTVV.

This clone was detected a few times. The chain has TRBV5-8 and TRBJ1-1, with TRBD1 matching 7 bases. J was trimmed by 1 base and V by 4 bases; bases with no gene match: 4. The length of the CDR3 is 14 residues. Germline CDR1 reads SGHTS; CDR2 reads YDEGEE. This chain's CDR3 is CASSQGTANTEAFF. The CDR3 DNA follows: TGTGCCAGCAGCCAAGGGACAGCGAACACTGAAGCTTTCTTT.

The count of this clone is one. The chain combines TRBV15 with TRBJ2-5; 9 bases map to TRBD2. The CDR3 contains 15 residues. V shed 3 bases and J 3 bases; nucleotides not matched to a gene: 5. In germline, CDR1 is LNHNV, CDR2 YYDKDF (reference sequence). CDR3 residues: CATSSTAGGKETQYF. The CDR3 DNA reads TGTGCCACCAGCAGCACAGCGGGAGGTAAAGAGACCCAGTACTTC.

J is TRBJ2-1 and V is TRBV5-1; TRBD2 aligns across 9 bases. CDR3 size: 16 residues. The J segment lost 5 bases and the V segment lost 7 bases, leaving 13 bases of the junction unmatched. CDR1 is SGHRS, CDR2 YFSETQ, per germline. The CDR3 DNA reads as TGCGCCAGCGAATGGGCTAGCGGGACGGTCCACAATGAGCAGTTCTTC. It translates to CASEWASGTVHNEQFF.

The chain recombines TRBV5-1 with TRBJ1-5, with 8 bases fitting TRBD1. The V gene end was trimmed by 2 bases and the J gene end by 2 bases; junction bases not matched to a gene: 3. There are 15 residues in the CDR3. From germline, CDR1 is SGHRS and CDR2 YFSETQ. The CDR3: CASSFTGGGNQPQHF. The CDR3 nucleotides are TGCGCCAGCAGCTTCACAGGGGGAGGCAATCAGCCCCAGCATTTT.

This CDR3 reads CASHSRGFPGNQPQHF. In DNA form, the CDR3 reads TGTGCCAGCCACAGTCGCGGTTTCCCGGGCAATCAGCCCCAGCATTTT. V gene TRBV19 combines with J gene TRBJ1-5; D is unclear. This CDR3 contains 16 residues. Germline V gene sequence: CDR1 LNHDA, CDR2 SQIVND (reference sequence). Deletions cut 9 bases from V and 2 bases from J, with 20 bases between.

The chain employs TRBV5-1 and TRBJ2-3; D gene ambiguous. Germline values: CDR1 SGHRS, CDR2 YFSETQ. V gave up 4 bases and J gave up 4 bases, with 13 bases separating them. This CDR3 region has 14 residues. CDR3 region: CASSPKAEADTQYF. The CDR3 DNA is TGCGCCAGCAGCCCGAAGGCCGAGGCAGATACGCAGTATTTT.

The rearrangement links TRBV27 to TRBJ1-3; D may be TRBD1 (5 bases). CDR1 and CDR2 (germline): MNHEY, SMNVEV (reference sequence). CDR3 length: 19 residues. V lost 3 bases to trimming and J lost 2 bases, with 23 bases between them. This CDR3 is CASSLVPGTAGAPGNTIYF. The CDR3 nucleotides are TGTGCCAGCAGTTTGGTTCCTGGCACAGCCGGGGCTCCTGGAAACACCATATATTTT.

This clone has just a few counts. The chain joins TRBV28 to TRBJ1-5, with 10 positions matching TRBD1. Germline CDR1 is MDHEN and CDR2 is SYDVKM. The CDR3 contains 17 residues. The J segment lost 0 bases and the V segment lost 8 bases, leaving 10 bases of the junction unmatched. The CDR3 loop reads CASCWTGGRYSNQPQHF. In nucleotides, the CDR3 is TGTGCCAGCTGTTGGACAGGGGGGCGATATAGCAATCAGCCCCAGCATTTT.

This chain connects TRBV4-1 to TRBJ2-1; 9 bases line up with TRBD2. From germline, CDR1 is MGHRA and CDR2 YSYEKL. V shed 3 bases and J 2 bases; nucleotides not matched to a gene: 5. The CDR3 extends over 16 amino acids. CDR3: CASSQEGLATYNEQFF. The CDR3 DNA follows: TGCGCCAGCAGCCAGGAGGGACTAGCTACCTACAATGAGCAGTTCTTC.

A single count supports this clone. V is TRBV18 and J is TRBJ1-3, with 9 positions matching TRBD1. The CDR3 has 16 residues. Germline loops: CDR1 KGHSH, CDR2 LQKENI. The trim removed 11 bases at V and 0 bases at J, leaving 11 bases unmatched. The CDR3 sequence is CASSAGTGSSGNTIYF. CDR3 coding DNA: TGTGCCTCCTCGGCCGGGACAGGGAGCTCTGGAAACACCATATATTTT.

This sequence joins TRBV19 and TRBJ1-4, with TRBD1 matching 7 bases. CDR1 LNHDA and CDR2 SQIVND come from the germline V gene (reference sequence). The CDR3 totals 16 residues. Trimming cost V 5 bases and J 8 bases; bases outside gene matches: 14. The CDR3 protein is CASSFDREGVGEKLFF. The CDR3 nucleotides are TGTGCCAGTAGTTTCGACAGGGAAGGAGTAGGCGAAAAACTGTTTTTT. Complete variable domain (other parts from reference TRBV19 and TRBJ1-4): DGGITQSPKYLFRKEGQNVTLSCEQNLNHDAMYWYRQDPGQGLRLIYYSQIVNDFQKGDIAEGYSVSREKKESFPLTVTSAQKNPTAFYLCASSFDREGVGEKLFFGSGTQLSVL.

V usage is TRBV5-4 and J usage is TRBJ2-1, with TRBD1 as a possible D gene (6 bases). Trimming shortened V by 4 bases and J by 7 bases, and 27 bases separated the two germline ends. CDR1 is SGHNT and CDR2 is YYREEE in the germline V gene (reference sequence). The CDR3 is 18 residues long. The CDR3 protein is CASSPLPPTEGQGNEQFF. The CDR3 region has the DNA TGTGCCAGCAGCCCCCTGCCTCCCACCGAGGGTCAGGGGAATGAGCAGTTCTTC.

CDR3 sequence reads: CASSPPGPGYGYTF. DNA of the CDR3: TGTGCCAGCAGTCCTCCGGGGCCGGGCTATGGCTACACCTTC. The chain recombines TRBV5-6 with TRBJ1-2; TRBD1 is a possible D gene (5 bases). CDR1 and CDR2 (germline): SGHDT, YYEEEE. Trimming left V 5 bases short and J 4 bases short, with 15 bases between. The CDR3 runs to 14 residues.

This chain joins TRBV13 and TRBJ1-3; D is undetermined. Trimming took off 3 bases at V and 0 bases at J, with 9 bases between the two ends. Germline-derived CDR1 and CDR2 are PRHDT and FYEKMQ (reference sequence). CDR3 size: 15 residues. CDR3: CASSLDRSSGNTIYF. CDR3 in DNA: TGTGCCAGCAGCTTGGACCGGAGCTCTGGAAACACCATATATTTT.